These T cell receptor beta chains were read from a single sample in a study of cytomegalovirus exposure and HLA in healthy donors. The repertoire was sequenced with immunoSEQ multiplex PCR; TCRdb's copy has only in-frame clones and lacks some. This sample has 120,000 or so clones, with 80% found just once. The sequenced sample consisted of PBMCs. These TCRs come from a man aged 25 to 45 in good health and CMV-seropositive. CDR3s include the opening cysteine and the closing phenylalanine or tryptophan. Fields, in order: V gene, D gene, J gene, CDR3 protein. A D gene is named only where the DNA matches it firmly.

v_call: TRBV6-5; d_call: TRBD1; j_call: TRBJ1-2; cdr3_aa: CASSYSGQGSYGYTF
v_call: TRBV4-1; d_call: TRBD1; j_call: TRBJ1-6; cdr3_aa: CASSRLGQGRNSPLHF
v_call: TRBV6-5; d_call: NA; j_call: TRBJ2-3; cdr3_aa: CASRLTTSTDTQYF
v_call: TRBV6-6; d_call: TRBD2; j_call: TRBJ2-1; cdr3_aa: CASSYVAGVYNEQFF
v_call: TRBV5-6; d_call: TRBD2; j_call: TRBJ2-2; cdr3_aa: CASSLRGVYTGELFF
v_call: TRBV5-1; d_call: TRBD2; j_call: TRBJ2-7; cdr3_aa: CASSRTSRSDEQYF
v_call: TRBV25-1; d_call: NA; j_call: TRBJ1-1; cdr3_aa: CASSDRAGEAFF
v_call: TRBV7-2; d_call: TRBD1; j_call: TRBJ1-2; cdr3_aa: CASSLGQGHGYTF
v_call: TRBV21-1; d_call: NA; j_call: TRBJ2-7; cdr3_aa: CASVGTGQPPSSSYEQYF
v_call: TRBV13; d_call: NA; j_call: TRBJ1-2; cdr3_aa: CASSLQLTTNYGYTF
v_call: TRBV7-3; d_call: NA; j_call: TRBJ2-6; cdr3_aa: CASSLGGSGANVLTF
v_call: TRBV6-1; d_call: NA; j_call: TRBJ1-3; cdr3_aa: CASSTTGNGNTIYF
v_call: TRBV10-3; d_call: TRBD1; j_call: TRBJ2-1; cdr3_aa: CAISDSAGQGYNEQFF
v_call: TRBV30; d_call: NA; j_call: TRBJ2-6; cdr3_aa: CALQSSGANGLTF
v_call: TRBV4-1; d_call: NA; j_call: TRBJ1-5; cdr3_aa: CASSLAPAGNQPQHF
v_call: TRBV18; d_call: NA; j_call: TRBJ1-1; cdr3_aa: CASSLPTRNTEAFF
v_call: TRBV6-6; d_call: TRBD1; j_call: TRBJ2-3; cdr3_aa: CASSLSGQAGTDTQYF
v_call: TRBV7-3; d_call: TRBD1; j_call: TRBJ2-5; cdr3_aa: CASSPRDRPETQYF
v_call: TRBV9; d_call: TRBD2; j_call: TRBJ2-7; cdr3_aa: CASSGRDYSYEQYF
v_call: TRBV19; d_call: TRBD1; j_call: TRBJ1-1; cdr3_aa: CASSPPDRGGTEAFF
v_call: TRBV7-3; d_call: NA; j_call: TRBJ1-1; cdr3_aa: CASSLSHSNTEAFF
v_call: TRBV11-1; d_call: NA; j_call: TRBJ2-7; cdr3_aa: CASSFSSGDSYF
v_call: TRBV5-8; d_call: NA; j_call: TRBJ1-5; cdr3_aa: CASSSLGGARQPQHF
v_call: TRBV5-6; d_call: NA; j_call: TRBJ1-1; cdr3_aa: CATSITPRSEAFF
v_call: TRBV7-8; d_call: NA; j_call: TRBJ1-2; cdr3_aa: CASSKNRVYGYTF
v_call: TRBV28; d_call: TRBD2; j_call: TRBJ2-1; cdr3_aa: CASSSVAGGSSYNEQFF
v_call: TRBV5-1; d_call: TRBD1; j_call: TRBJ2-5; cdr3_aa: CASSLGDSYQETQYF
v_call: TRBV19; d_call: NA; j_call: TRBJ2-1; cdr3_aa: CASRASVSYNEQFF
v_call: TRBV27; d_call: NA; j_call: TRBJ2-2; cdr3_aa: CASSLNYLVKANTGELFF
v_call: TRBV5-8; d_call: TRBD2; j_call: TRBJ2-6; cdr3_aa: CASSWDYSGANVLTF
v_call: TRBV7-9; d_call: TRBD1; j_call: TRBJ2-7; cdr3_aa: CASSFRDSSYEQYF
v_call: TRBV5-6; d_call: TRBD1; j_call: TRBJ1-6; cdr3_aa: CASSLGQGFQSPLHF
v_call: TRBV9; d_call: NA; j_call: TRBJ1-6; cdr3_aa: CASSAGQHYNSPLHF
v_call: TRBV15; d_call: NA; j_call: TRBJ1-5; cdr3_aa: CATSRGDRNQPQHF
v_call: TRBV11-3; d_call: TRBD1; j_call: TRBJ2-2; cdr3_aa: CASSLRTGYTGELFF
v_call: TRBV30; d_call: NA; j_call: TRBJ1-1; cdr3_aa: CAWTGRGHTEAFF
v_call: TRBV19; d_call: TRBD1; j_call: TRBJ2-7; cdr3_aa: CASSLAGTGSYEQYF
v_call: TRBV27; d_call: NA; j_call: TRBJ1-1; cdr3_aa: CASSLRGGRAFF
v_call: TRBV2; d_call: TRBD2; j_call: TRBJ2-3; cdr3_aa: CASSTGTASGGQVDTQYF
v_call: TRBV30; d_call: NA; j_call: TRBJ2-7; cdr3_aa: CAWARGRSHEQYF
v_call: TRBV27; d_call: NA; j_call: TRBJ2-6; cdr3_aa: CASSLSVTGANGLTF
v_call: TRBV10-2; d_call: NA; j_call: TRBJ1-1; cdr3_aa: CASYWESGTEAFF
v_call: TRBV28; d_call: TRBD1; j_call: TRBJ1-2; cdr3_aa: CASRPSTGDGYTF
v_call: TRBV7-3; d_call: NA; j_call: TRBJ1-1; cdr3_aa: CASSFGKNTEAFF
v_call: TRBV5-1; d_call: NA; j_call: TRBJ2-6; cdr3_aa: CASSPTGANVLTF
v_call: TRBV7-8; d_call: TRBD1; j_call: TRBJ1-1; cdr3_aa: CASSLVGRGTGNTEAFF
v_call: TRBV18; d_call: NA; j_call: TRBJ2-7; cdr3_aa: CASSPSGTTSYEQYF
v_call: TRBV6-5; d_call: NA; j_call: TRBJ2-4; cdr3_aa: CASSYSKQSLKNSQYF
v_call: TRBV15; d_call: NA; j_call: TRBJ2-6; cdr3_aa: CATSTPRGHYSGANVLTF
v_call: TRBV28; d_call: TRBD1; j_call: TRBJ2-7; cdr3_aa: CASSFRTGHSYEQYF
v_call: TRBV7-8; d_call: NA; j_call: TRBJ2-1; cdr3_aa: CASSLLRGASYNEQFF
v_call: TRBV19; d_call: TRBD1; j_call: TRBJ2-3; cdr3_aa: CASTYGRGTDTQYF
v_call: TRBV9; d_call: TRBD1; j_call: TRBJ2-7; cdr3_aa: CASSVSGQGAREQYF
v_call: TRBV6-6; d_call: TRBD1; j_call: TRBJ1-3; cdr3_aa: CASSTGGSGNTIYF
v_call: TRBV7-9; d_call: TRBD1; j_call: TRBJ1-5; cdr3_aa: CASSGTGPSNQPQHF
v_call: TRBV9; d_call: NA; j_call: TRBJ1-3; cdr3_aa: CASSADIGFSGNTIYF
v_call: TRBV10-3; d_call: TRBD1; j_call: TRBJ1-2; cdr3_aa: CAISPGQGEGYTF
v_call: TRBV30; d_call: NA; j_call: TRBJ2-5; cdr3_aa: CAWSVSNQETQYF
v_call: TRBV6-4; d_call: NA; j_call: TRBJ1-1; cdr3_aa: CASSLQEHTEAFF